Listed here are 30 T cell receptor beta chains from one sample, sequenced in a study of response to subunit inactivated influenza vaccine. TCRdb fed the RT-PCR reads into MiXCR, producing one record per CDR3 protein. The sample lists hundreds of thousands of distinct CDR3 sequences, over 9% occurring once. Separately, the same data were catalogued under a study of T cells expressing NK-cell markers. That source reports: Generation of TCR beta cDNA was performed by 5'RACE template switching incorporating UMIs.

The sample consisted of PBMCs from blood, taken on the day of vaccination. These receptors all stem from a man in his fifties or sixties who received an inactivated influenza vaccine.

This chain links TRBV30 with TRBJ2-1; unclear D gene. The CDR3 runs 13 residues. The V end was cut by 1 base, the J end by 4 bases, with 8 bases between. Germline V gene data show CDR1 as GTSNPN and CDR2 as SVGIG (reference sequence). The chain's CDR3 is CAWSGTPYNEQFF. CDR3 DNA: TGTGCCTGGAGTGGCACTCCATACAATGAGCAGTTCTTC.

The rearrangement uses TRBV28 and TRBJ2-1; D might be TRBD2 (6 bases). CDR1 and CDR2 (germline): MDHEN, SYDVKM. V lost 6 bases, J lost 12 bases, and 15 bases lay in between. There are 12 residues in the CDR3. The CDR3 DNA follows: TGTGCCAGCAGCCCATACGTCGGGAGGCAGTTCTTC. Its translation: CASSPYVGRQFF.

This clonotype was counted at least ten times. The chain employs TRBV20-1 and TRBJ2-3; 13 positions match TRBD2. V trimming: 6 bases; J trimming: 0 bases; junction bases outside the gene matches: 9. This CDR3 is 17 amino acids long. Germline CDR1 DFQATT, CDR2 SNEGSKA (reference sequence). CDR3 nucleotides: TGCAGTGCAGGACGACTAGCGGGGGGCCCTAGCACAGATACGCAGTATTTT. Amino acids: CSAGRLAGGPSTDTQYF.

This clonotype was detected only a few times. The J gene is TRBJ2-5, the V gene TRBV11-2, with TRBD2 identical over 9 bases. There are 17 residues in the CDR3. V shed 5 bases and J 1 base; nucleotides not matched to a gene: 11. Germline V gene sequence: CDR1 SGHAT, CDR2 FQNNGV. As DNA, the CDR3 is TGTGCCAGCAGCCCCCGGGGTGGAGCGGGGGGCCAAGAGACCCAGTACTTC. Protein sequence: CASSPRGGAGGQETQYF.

There are a few counts of this clonotype. The chain is built from TRBV7-9 and TRBJ2-3; D unclear. This CDR3 contains 14 residues. Germline V gives CDR1 SEHNR, CDR2 FQNEAQ (reference sequence). The V end lost 8 bases, the J end lost 2 bases, and 14 bases lay between the germline ends. The CDR3 nucleotides are TGTGCCAGCTCTATCGACTCACACACAGATACGCAGTATTTT. It codes for CASSIDSHTDTQYF. The full variable domain, completed using reference TRBV7-9 and TRBJ2-3, is DTGVSQNPRHKITKRGQNVTFRCDPISEHNRLYWYRQTLGQGPEFLTYFQNEAQLEKSRLLSDRFSAERPKGSFSTLEIQRTEQGDSAMYLCASSIDSHTDTQYFGPGTRLTVL.

The sample holds a few counts of this clonotype. This chain links TRBV4-3 with TRBJ1-1, with D unresolved. V was pared by 1 base and J by 3 bases, with 12 bases between. This CDR3 comprises 15 residues. The germline gives CDR1 LGHNA, CDR2 YSLEER. The CDR3 reads CASSQVRAWDTEAFF. The CDR3 region has the DNA TGCGCCAGCAGCCAAGTGCGGGCGTGGGACACTGAAGCTTTCTTT.

There are a few counts of this clonotype. The gene calls are TRBV4-3 and TRBJ2-1; D uncertain. V was clipped by 0 bases and J by 0 bases, with 12 bases between them. The CDR3 runs 17 residues. CDR1 LGHNA and CDR2 YSLEER come from the germline V gene. The CDR3 DNA follows: TGCGCCAGCAGCCAAGATCCATATGCGAGCTCCTACAATGAGCAGTTCTTC. Translating gives CASSQDPYASSYNEQFF.

This clonotype turned up a few times. V gene TRBV12-3 or TRBV12-4 combines with J gene TRBJ2-7, with 11 nucleotides matching TRBD2. CDR3 size: 15 residues. J gave up 5 bases and V 8 bases, and 11 bases lay outside the gene matches. This CDR3 reads CASGTSGFPADEQYF. As DNA, the CDR3 is TGTGCCAGCGGGACTAGCGGTTTCCCCGCCGACGAGCAGTACTTC.

This clonotype was seen only a few times. This sequence joins TRBV10-3 and TRBJ2-3; 8 nucleotides line up with TRBD2. V lost 0 bases and J lost 4; bases outside the gene matches: 3. The length of the CDR3 is 15 residues. Germline V lookup: CDR1 ENHRY, CDR2 SYGVKD. DNA for the CDR3: TGTGCCATCAGTGAGTCTAGCGGGATTTCAGATACGCAGTATTTT. Amino acid sequence: CAISESSGISDTQYF.

This chain links TRBV12-3 or TRBV12-4 with TRBJ2-1; 13 positions agree with TRBD2. With V trimmed by 3 bases and J by 5 bases, 7 bases remained unmatched. The CDR3 runs 17 residues. The CDR3 DNA sequence: TGTGCCAGCAGTTTTTTGACTAGCGGGAGGAGCCACAATGAGCAGTTCTTC. Protein: CASSFLTSGRSHNEQFF.

This clonotype has a count of ten or more. V gene TRBV20-1 combines with J gene TRBJ2-5, with 16 bases lining up with TRBD2. The trim removed 3 bases at V and 7 bases at J, leaving 11 bases unmatched. The CDR3 has 17 residues. CDR1 DFQATT and CDR2 SNEGSKA come from the germline V gene (reference sequence). The CDR3 bases are TGCAGTGCTAGGCCGGGACTAGCGGGAGGGCCGAGAGGGACCCAGTACTTC. It encodes CSARPGLAGGPRGTQYF.

This clonotype has more than one count but fewer than ten. This chain links TRBV24-1 with TRBJ1-2; 9 nucleotides line up with TRBD1. J lost 6 bases, V lost 7 bases, and 5 bases had no gene match. The CDR3 has 13 amino acids. Germline lookup yields CDR1 KGHDR and CDR2 SFDVKD. The CDR3 loop is CATRDRGSHGYTF. CDR3 coding DNA: TGTGCCACCAGGGACAGGGGCTCTCATGGCTACACCTTC.

The rearrangement joins TRBV2 to TRBJ1-1; TRBD1 matches 7 bases. Germline-derived CDR1 and CDR2 are SNHLY and FYNNEI. The CDR3 extends over 15 amino acids. Unmatched junction bases numbered 12, after V lost 6 bases and J lost 5 bases. CDR3 nucleotide sequence: TGTGCCAGCAGCTTTCGACAGGGAGGGGGTACTGAAGCTTTCTTT. The encoded protein is CASSFRQGGGTEAFF.

V gene TRBV5-1 combines with J gene TRBJ2-1; D perhaps matches TRBD1 (6 bases). V was clipped by 7 bases and J by 4 bases, with 9 bases between them. The CDR3 covers 12 residues. The V gene's germline CDR1 is SGHRS and CDR2 YFSETQ. The CDR3 sequence is CASRGQYNEQFF. CDR3 in DNA: TGCGCCAGCCGCGGACAGTACAATGAGCAGTTCTTC.

Only a few counts were recorded for this clonotype. The chain couples TRBV5-1 to TRBJ2-7; possibly TRBD1 or TRBD2 for D (5 bases each). Trimming pared 6 bases from V and 2 bases from J, leaving 21 bases between. Germline CDR1 and CDR2: SGHRS and YFSETQ. The CDR3 runs 16 residues. The CDR3 sequence: CASNRGSLVPPYEQYF. In DNA, the CDR3 is TGCGCCAGCAACCGGGGCTCTCTCGTACCACCCTACGAGCAGTACTTC.

This clonotype was seen only a few times. The J gene is TRBJ1-3, the V gene TRBV5-1, with a tentative D call TRBD1 (5 bases). V dropped 1 base and J dropped 0 bases, with 8 bases sitting between them. The germline CDR1 and CDR2 sequences are SGHRS and YFSETQ. The CDR3 has 15 residues. The CDR3 nucleotides are TGCGCCAGCAGCTTGACCAGGGACTCTGGAAACACCATATATTTT. It is translated as CASSLTRDSGNTIYF.

The table lists this clonotype with a few counts. The rearrangement joins TRBV5-1 to TRBJ1-2, with 7 bases that match TRBD1. Germline V lookup: CDR1 SGHRS, CDR2 YFSETQ. J lost 3 bases, V lost 0 bases, and 2 bases had no gene match. The CDR3 extends over 14 amino acids. The CDR3 spells CASSLDRGHYGYTF. CDR3 in DNA: TGCGCCAGCAGCTTGGACAGGGGACACTATGGCTACACCTTC.

This clonotype was observed a few times. The chain recombines TRBV7-9 with TRBJ1-1, with a tentative D call TRBD1 (5 bases). Trimming took 5 bases from V and 7 from J, leaving 20 bases between them. CDR1 is SEHNR and CDR2 is FQNEAQ in the germline V gene (reference sequence). This CDR3 is built from 15 residues. The CDR3 is CASSNLAGPGGEAFF. The DNA of the CDR3 is TGTGCCAGCAGCAATCTAGCTGGCCCGGGGGGTGAAGCTTTCTTT.

The chain carries TRBV5-1 and TRBJ2-1; 13 bases line up with TRBD2. Germline CDR1 reads SGHRS; CDR2 reads YFSETQ. The CDR3 has 17 residues. With V trimmed by 4 bases and J by 6 bases, 10 bases remained unmatched. CDR3 DNA sequence: TGCGCCAGCAGCCCTCGACTAGCGGGGGGCCGAGGCAATGAGCAGTTCTTC. Translating gives CASSPRLAGGRGNEQFF. Based on the CDR3 plus reference TRBV5-1 and TRBJ2-1, the full variable domain is KAGVTQTPRYLIKTRGQQVTLSCSPISGHRSVSWYQQTPGQGLQFLFEYFSETQRNKGNFPGRFSGRQFSNSRSEMNVSTLELGDSALYLCASSPRLAGGRGNEQFFGPGTRLTVL.

The chain combines TRBV2 with TRBJ2-3; TRBD2 agrees at 11 bases. CDR3 length: 15 amino acids. Germline V CDR1 and CDR2: SNHLY, FYNNEI. After removal of 4 bases from V and 2 bases from J, the junction contained 2 bases not matched to a gene. CDR3 coding DNA: TGTGCCAGCAGTGGGGGACTAGCGGACACAGATACGCAGTATTTT. Translated, it gives CASSGGLADTDTQYF.

This clonotype was recorded a few times. The chain joins TRBV9 to TRBJ2-6; TRBD1 agrees at 9 bases. Germline-derived CDR1 and CDR2 are SGDLS and YYNGEE. The CDR3 is made up of 15 amino acids. The trim removed 3 bases at V and 9 bases at J, leaving 7 bases unmatched. The chain's CDR3 is CASSGGQGRDNVLTF. CDR3 in DNA: TGTGCCAGCAGCGGGGGACAGGGTCGGGACAACGTCCTGACTTTC.

The rearrangement uses TRBV28 and TRBJ1-5; no clear D. From germline, CDR1 is MDHEN and CDR2 SYDVKM. The V end lost 7 bases, the J end lost 9 bases, and 13 bases lay between the germline ends. CDR3 length: 12 residues. The CDR3 region has the DNA TGTGCCAGCACGGAGCGGGGTCTGCCCCAGCATTTT. Translated: CASTERGLPQHF.

This clonotype was seen more than once but under ten times. The chain recombines TRBV20-1 with TRBJ2-1; the D is unclear. V dropped 0 bases and J dropped 1 base, with 10 bases sitting between them. Germline CDR1 reads DFQATT; CDR2 reads SNEGSKA (reference sequence). There are 15 residues in the CDR3. For the CDR3, the DNA is TGCAGTGCTAGAGATCTCCAAAAGTCCTACAATGAGCAGTTCTTC. Protein product: CSARDLQKSYNEQFF.

This clonotype was seen a few times. V gene TRBV7-9 combines with J gene TRBJ2-2; a possible D gene is TRBD1 (5 bases). CDR1 is SEHNR, CDR2 FQNEAQ, per germline (reference sequence). This CDR3 spans 13 amino acids. With 4 bases removed from V and 7 bases from J, the gap between germline ends came to 10 bases. The CDR3 protein is CASSSRQRGELFF. In nucleotides, the CDR3 is TGTGCCAGCAGCTCCCGACAGCGCGGGGAGCTGTTTTTT. Combining the CDR3 with reference TRBV7-9 and TRBJ2-2 gives the whole variable domain DTGVSQNPRHKITKRGQNVTFRCDPISEHNRLYWYRQTLGQGPEFLTYFQNEAQLEKSRLLSDRFSAERPKGSFSTLEIQRTEQGDSAMYLCASSSRQRGELFFGEGSRLTVL.

The chain combines TRBV7-9 with TRBJ2-1; 7 bases align to TRBD2. The CDR3 is made up of 15 amino acids. After removal of 1 base from V and 4 bases from J, the junction contained 4 bases not matched to a gene. Germline V lookup: CDR1 SEHNR, CDR2 FQNEAQ (reference sequence). The CDR3 spells CASSLGTRKYNEQFF. The CDR3 bases are TGTGCCAGCAGCTTAGGGACTAGGAAGTACAATGAGCAGTTCTTC.

The sample holds a few counts of this clonotype. The chain couples TRBV6-5 to TRBJ1-2; no reliable D call. Germline V gives CDR1 MNHEY, CDR2 SVGAGI. V was clipped by 0 bases and J by 6 bases, with 11 bases between them. The CDR3 loop spans 14 amino acids. The CDR3 sequence is CASSYSSTTNGYTF. CDR3 nucleotide sequence: TGTGCCAGCAGTTACTCGTCCACAACTAATGGCTACACCTTC.

The chain joins TRBV15 to TRBJ2-3; D remains ambiguous. Trimming took 0 bases from V and 7 from J, leaving 14 bases between them. The V gene's germline CDR1 is LNHNV and CDR2 YYDKDF (reference sequence). The CDR3 consists of 15 residues. Here the CDR3 reads CATSRDLAVSHTQYF. CDR3 coding DNA: TGTGCCACCAGCAGAGATCTTGCGGTGTCTCATACGCAGTATTTT.

This clonotype was seen a handful of times. The V and J genes are TRBV6-5 and TRBJ2-7; the D is unclear. Germline V lookup: CDR1 MNHEY, CDR2 SVGAGI. The CDR3 runs to 13 residues. V was cut by 2 bases and J by 5 bases, with 10 bases left in between. This CDR3 reads CASSYAGWNEQYF. The DNA for the CDR3 is TGTGCCAGCAGTTACGCCGGGTGGAACGAGCAGTACTTC.

In this sample, this clonotype turned up a few times. V and J are TRBV24-1 and TRBJ1-5; a weak D match, TRBD1 (5 bases). Trimming took off 5 bases at V and 6 bases at J, with 10 bases between the two ends. CDR3 length equals 13 residues. Germline V gene data show CDR1 as KGHDR and CDR2 as SFDVKD. Here the CDR3 reads CATSGPGFQPQHF. The CDR3 DNA reads as TGTGCCACCAGTGGCCCAGGGTTTCAGCCCCAGCATTTT.

This clonotype occurred many times. This rearrangement joins TRBV7-2 to TRBJ2-7, with D maybe TRBD2 (5 bases). CDR1 and CDR2 (germline): SGHTA, FQGNSA. The CDR3 covers 15 residues. Between the trimmed V and J ends, which lost 1 base and 0 bases, there was a span of 10 bases. The CDR3: CASSLGWEHSYEQYF. CDR3 nucleotide sequence: TGTGCCAGCAGCTTAGGTTGGGAGCACTCCTACGAGCAGTACTTC.